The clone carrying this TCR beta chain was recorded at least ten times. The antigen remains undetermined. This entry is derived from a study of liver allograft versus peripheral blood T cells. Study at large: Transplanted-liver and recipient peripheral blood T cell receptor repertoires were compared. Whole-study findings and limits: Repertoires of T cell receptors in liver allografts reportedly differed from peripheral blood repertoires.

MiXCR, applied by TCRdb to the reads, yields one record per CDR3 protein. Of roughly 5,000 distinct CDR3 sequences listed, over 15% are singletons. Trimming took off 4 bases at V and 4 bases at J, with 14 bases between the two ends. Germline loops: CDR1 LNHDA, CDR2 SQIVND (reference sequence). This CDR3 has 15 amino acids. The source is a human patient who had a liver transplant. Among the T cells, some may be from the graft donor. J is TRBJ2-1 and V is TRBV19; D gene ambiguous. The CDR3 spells CASSKETRKYNEQFF. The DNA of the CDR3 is TGTGCCAGTAGTAAGGAGACACGTAAATACAATGAGCAGTTCTTC.